This T cell receptor beta chain was recovered during a study of blood T cell repertoires in COVID-19. Only in-frame clones appear in the TCRdb table, and some are missing; sequencing was by immunoSEQ multiplex PCR. The table shows approximately 210,000 clones, with around four fifths occurring only once. V lost 3 bases to trimming and J lost 5 bases; unmatched junction nucleotides: 2. The CDR3 has 13 amino acids. This receptor was taken from a man between 60 and 75 years old with COVID-19, enrolled during active disease. The gene calls are TRBV12-3 or TRBV12-4 and TRBJ1-2; 8 bases map to TRBD1. Sample: peripheral blood. This CDR3 is CASSLGQEYGYTF. The CDR3 DNA follows: TGTGCCAGCAGTTTGGGACAGGAGTATGGCTACACCTTC.